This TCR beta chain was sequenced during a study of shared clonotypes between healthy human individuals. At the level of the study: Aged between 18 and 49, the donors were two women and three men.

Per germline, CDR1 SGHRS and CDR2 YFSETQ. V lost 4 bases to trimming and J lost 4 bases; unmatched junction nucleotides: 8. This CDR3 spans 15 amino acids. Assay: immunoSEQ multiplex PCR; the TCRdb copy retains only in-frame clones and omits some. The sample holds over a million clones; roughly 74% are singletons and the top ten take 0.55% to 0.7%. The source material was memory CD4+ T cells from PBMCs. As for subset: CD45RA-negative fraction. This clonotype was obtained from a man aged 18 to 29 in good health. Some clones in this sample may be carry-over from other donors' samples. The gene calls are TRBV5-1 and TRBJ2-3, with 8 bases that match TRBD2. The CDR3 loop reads CASSPPGLGSDTQYF. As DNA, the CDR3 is TGCGCCAGCAGCCCCCCGGGACTAGGGTCAGATACGCAGTATTTT.